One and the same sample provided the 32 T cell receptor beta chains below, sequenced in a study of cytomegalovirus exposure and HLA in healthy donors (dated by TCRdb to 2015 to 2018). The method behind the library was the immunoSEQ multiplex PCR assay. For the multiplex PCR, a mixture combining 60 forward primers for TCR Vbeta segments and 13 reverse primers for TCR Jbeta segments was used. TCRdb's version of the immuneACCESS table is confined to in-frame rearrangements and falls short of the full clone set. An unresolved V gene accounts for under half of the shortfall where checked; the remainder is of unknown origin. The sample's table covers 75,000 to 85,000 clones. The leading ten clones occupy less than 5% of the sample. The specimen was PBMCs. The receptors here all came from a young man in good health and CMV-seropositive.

CDR3 loop: CASSPRGLDAFF. The CDR3, as DNA: TGTGCCAGCTCGCCCAGGGGGTTAGACGCTTTCTTT. This rearrangement joins TRBV18 to TRBJ1-1; 7 bases align to TRBD1. Germline V gene sequence: CDR1 KGHSH, CDR2 LQKENI. This CDR3 has 12 amino acids. The J segment lost 11 bases and the V segment lost 6 bases, leaving 9 bases of the junction unmatched.

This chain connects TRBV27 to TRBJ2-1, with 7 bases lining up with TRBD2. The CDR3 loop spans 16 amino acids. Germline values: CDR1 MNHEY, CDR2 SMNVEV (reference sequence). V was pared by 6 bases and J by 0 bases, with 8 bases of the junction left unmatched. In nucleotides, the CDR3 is TGTGCCAGCAGCCTGGGTGGACTAGTCTCCTACAATGAGCAGTTCTTC. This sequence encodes CASSLGGLVSYNEQFF.

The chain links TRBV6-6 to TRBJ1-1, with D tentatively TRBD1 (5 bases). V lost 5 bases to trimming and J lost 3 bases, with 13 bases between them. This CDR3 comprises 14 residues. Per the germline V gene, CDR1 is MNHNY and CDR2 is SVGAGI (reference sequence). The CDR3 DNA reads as TGTGCCAGCAGTCCGGAGGGGACTTACACTGAAGCTTTCTTT. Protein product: CASSPEGTYTEAFF.

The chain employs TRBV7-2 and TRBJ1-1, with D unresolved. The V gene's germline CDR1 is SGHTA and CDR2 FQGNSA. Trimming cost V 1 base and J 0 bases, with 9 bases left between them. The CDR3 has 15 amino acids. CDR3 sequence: CASSLGLTMNTEAFF. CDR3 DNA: TGTGCCAGCAGCTTAGGGCTTACTATGAACACTGAAGCTTTCTTT.

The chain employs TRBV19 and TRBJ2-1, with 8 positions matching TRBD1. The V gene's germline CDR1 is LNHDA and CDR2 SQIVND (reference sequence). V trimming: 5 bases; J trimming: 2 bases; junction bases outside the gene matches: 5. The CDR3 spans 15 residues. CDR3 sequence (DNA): TGTGCCAGTAGTGCCCGGACAGGGCCCTACAATGAGCAGTTCTTC. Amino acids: CASSARTGPYNEQFF.

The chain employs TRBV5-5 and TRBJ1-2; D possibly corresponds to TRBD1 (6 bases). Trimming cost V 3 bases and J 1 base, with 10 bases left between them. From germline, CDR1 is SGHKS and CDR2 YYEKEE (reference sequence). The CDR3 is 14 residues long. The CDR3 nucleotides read TGTGCCAGCAGCTCTGACAGGTTTAACTATGGCTACACCTTC. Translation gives CASSSDRFNYGYTF.

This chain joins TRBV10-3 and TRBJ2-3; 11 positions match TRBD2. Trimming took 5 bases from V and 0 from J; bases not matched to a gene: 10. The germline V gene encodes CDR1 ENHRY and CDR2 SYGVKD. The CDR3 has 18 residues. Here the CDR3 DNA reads TGTGCCATCAGTAGACTAGCGGGGACCGATGCTAGCACAGATACGCAGTATTTT. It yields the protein CAISRLAGTDASTDTQYF.

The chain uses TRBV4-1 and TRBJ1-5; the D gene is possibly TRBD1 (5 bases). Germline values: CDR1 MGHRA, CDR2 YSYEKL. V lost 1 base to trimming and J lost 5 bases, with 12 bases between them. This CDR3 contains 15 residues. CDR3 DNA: TGCGCCAGCAGCCAAGGGGGGGGTGATTATCAGCCCCAGCATTTT. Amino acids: CASSQGGGDYQPQHF.

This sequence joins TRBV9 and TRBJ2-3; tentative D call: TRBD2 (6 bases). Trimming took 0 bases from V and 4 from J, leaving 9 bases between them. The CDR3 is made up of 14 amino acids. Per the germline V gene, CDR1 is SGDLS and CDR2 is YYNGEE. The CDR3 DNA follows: TGTGCCAGCAGCGTAGTTGGAGGGGCAGATACGCAGTATTTT. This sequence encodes CASSVVGGADTQYF. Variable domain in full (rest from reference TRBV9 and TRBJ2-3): DSGVTQTPKHLITATGQRVTLRCSPRSGDLSVYWYQQSLDQGLQFLIQYYNGEERAKGNILERFSAQQFPDLHSELNLSSLELGDSALYFCASSVVGGADTQYFGPGTRLTVL.

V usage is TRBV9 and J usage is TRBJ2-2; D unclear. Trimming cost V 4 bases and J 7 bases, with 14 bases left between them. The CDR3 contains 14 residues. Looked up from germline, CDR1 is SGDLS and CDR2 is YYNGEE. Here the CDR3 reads CASSPYLQVGELFF. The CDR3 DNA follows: TGTGCCAGCAGCCCATACCTTCAGGTCGGGGAGCTGTTTTTT.

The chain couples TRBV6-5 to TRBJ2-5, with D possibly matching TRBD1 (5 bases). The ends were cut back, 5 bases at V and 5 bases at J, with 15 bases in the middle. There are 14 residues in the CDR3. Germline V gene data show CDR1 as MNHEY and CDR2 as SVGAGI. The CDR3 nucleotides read TGTGCCAGCAGTGAACCAGGGCTTTCGGAGACCCAGTACTTC. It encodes CASSEPGLSETQYF.

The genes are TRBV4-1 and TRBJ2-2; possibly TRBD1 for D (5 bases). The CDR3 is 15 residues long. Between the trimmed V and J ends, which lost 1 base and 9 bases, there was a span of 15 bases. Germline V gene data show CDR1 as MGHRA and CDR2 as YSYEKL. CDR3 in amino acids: CASSQGLEGVRELFF. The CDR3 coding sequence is TGCGCCAGCAGCCAAGGTTTGGAAGGGGTTAGGGAGCTGTTTTTT.

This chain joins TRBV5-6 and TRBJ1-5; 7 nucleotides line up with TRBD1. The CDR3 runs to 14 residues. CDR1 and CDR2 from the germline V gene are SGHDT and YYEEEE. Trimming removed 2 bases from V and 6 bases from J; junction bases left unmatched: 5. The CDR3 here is CASSFNRGIQPQHF. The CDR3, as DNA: TGTGCCAGCAGCTTCAACAGGGGTATTCAGCCCCAGCATTTT.

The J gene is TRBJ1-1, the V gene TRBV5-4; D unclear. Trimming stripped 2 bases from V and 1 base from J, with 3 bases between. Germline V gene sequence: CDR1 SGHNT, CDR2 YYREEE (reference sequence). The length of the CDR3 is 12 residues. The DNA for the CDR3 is TGTGCCAGCAGCTTCGGGAACACTGAAGCTTTCTTT. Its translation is CASSFGNTEAFF.

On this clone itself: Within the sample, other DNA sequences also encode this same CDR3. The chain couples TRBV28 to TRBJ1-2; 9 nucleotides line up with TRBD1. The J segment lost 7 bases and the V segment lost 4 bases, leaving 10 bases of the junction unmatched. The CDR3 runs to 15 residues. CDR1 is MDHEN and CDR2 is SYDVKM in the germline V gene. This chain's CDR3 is CASSSPGQGPPGYTF. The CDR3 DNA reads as TGTGCCAGCAGTTCTCCGGGACAGGGCCCCCCTGGCTACACCTTC.

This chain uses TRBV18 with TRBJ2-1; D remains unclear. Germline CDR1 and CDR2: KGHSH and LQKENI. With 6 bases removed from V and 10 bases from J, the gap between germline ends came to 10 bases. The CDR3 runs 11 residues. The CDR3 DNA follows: TGTGCCAGCTCGCCCCCCGGGGAGCAGTTCTTC. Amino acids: CASSPPGEQFF.

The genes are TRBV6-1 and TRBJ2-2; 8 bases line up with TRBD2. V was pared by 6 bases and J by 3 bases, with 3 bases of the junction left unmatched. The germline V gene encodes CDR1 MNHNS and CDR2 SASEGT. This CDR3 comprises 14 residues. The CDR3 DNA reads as TGTGCCAGCAGCGGGGGGGTGGACACCGGGGAGCTGTTTTTT. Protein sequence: CASSGGVDTGELFF.

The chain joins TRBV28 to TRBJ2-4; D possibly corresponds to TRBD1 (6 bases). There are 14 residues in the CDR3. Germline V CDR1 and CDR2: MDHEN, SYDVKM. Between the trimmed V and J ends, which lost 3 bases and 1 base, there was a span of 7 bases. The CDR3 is CASSFQGAKNIQYF. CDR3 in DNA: TGTGCCAGCAGTTTTCAGGGGGCCAAAAACATTCAGTACTTC. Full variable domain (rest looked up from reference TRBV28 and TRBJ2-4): DVKVTQSSRYLVKRTGEKVFLECVQDMDHENMFWYRQDPGLGLRLIYFSYDVKMKEKGDIPEGYSVSREKKERFSLILESASTNQTSMYLCASSFQGAKNIQYFGAGTRLSVL.

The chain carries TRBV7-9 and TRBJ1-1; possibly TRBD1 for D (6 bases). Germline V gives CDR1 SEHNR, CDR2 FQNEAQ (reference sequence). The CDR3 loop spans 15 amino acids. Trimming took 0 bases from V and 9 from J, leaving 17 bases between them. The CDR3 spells CASSLAGRDTPKAFF. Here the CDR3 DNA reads TGTGCCAGCAGCTTAGCTGGGAGGGACACCCCTAAAGCTTTCTTT.

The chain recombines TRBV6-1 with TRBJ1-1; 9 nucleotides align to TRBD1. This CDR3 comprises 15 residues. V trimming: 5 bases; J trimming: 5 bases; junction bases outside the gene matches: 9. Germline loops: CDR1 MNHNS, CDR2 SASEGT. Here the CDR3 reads CASSPRGQGRTEAFF. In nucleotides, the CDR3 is TGTGCCAGCAGTCCCCGGGGACAGGGTCGAACTGAAGCTTTCTTT.

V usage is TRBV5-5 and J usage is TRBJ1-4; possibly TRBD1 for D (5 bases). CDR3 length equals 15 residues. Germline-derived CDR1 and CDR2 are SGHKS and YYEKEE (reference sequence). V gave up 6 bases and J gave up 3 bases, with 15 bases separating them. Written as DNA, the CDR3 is TGTGCCAGCAACCCATCGTCGGGGGCTAATGAAAAACTGTTTTTT. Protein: CASNPSSGANEKLFF. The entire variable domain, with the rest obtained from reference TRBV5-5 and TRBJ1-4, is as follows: DAGVTQSPTHLIKTRGQQVTLRCSPISGHKSVSWYQQVLGQGPQFIFQYYEKEERGRGNFPDRFSARQFPNYSSELNVNALLLGDSALYLCASNPSSGANEKLFFGSGTQLSVL.

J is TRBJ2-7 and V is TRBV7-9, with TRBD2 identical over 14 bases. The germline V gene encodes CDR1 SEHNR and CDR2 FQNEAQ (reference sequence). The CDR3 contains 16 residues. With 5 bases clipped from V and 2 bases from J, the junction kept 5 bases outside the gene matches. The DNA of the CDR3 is TGTGCCAGCAGCCCTGGGACTAGCGGGGGTACCTACGAGCAGTACTTC. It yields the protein CASSPGTSGGTYEQYF.

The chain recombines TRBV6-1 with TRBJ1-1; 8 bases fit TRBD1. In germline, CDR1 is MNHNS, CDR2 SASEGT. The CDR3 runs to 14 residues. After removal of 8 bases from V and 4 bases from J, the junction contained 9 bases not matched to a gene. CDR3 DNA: TGTGCCAGCCCCCGCCCCGGGACAGGCACTGAAGCTTTCTTT. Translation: CASPRPGTGTEAFF.

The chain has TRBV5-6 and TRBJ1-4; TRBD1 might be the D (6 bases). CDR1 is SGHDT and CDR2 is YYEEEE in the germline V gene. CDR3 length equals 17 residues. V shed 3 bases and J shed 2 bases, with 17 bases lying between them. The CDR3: CASSSLGGADTNEKLFF. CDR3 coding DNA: TGTGCCAGCAGCTCGCTTGGGGGGGCGGACACTAATGAAAAACTGTTTTTT.

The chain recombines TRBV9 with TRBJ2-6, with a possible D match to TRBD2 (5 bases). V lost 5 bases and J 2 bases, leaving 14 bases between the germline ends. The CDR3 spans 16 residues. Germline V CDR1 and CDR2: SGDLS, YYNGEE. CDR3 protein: CASRGDNQAGANVLTF. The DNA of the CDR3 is TGTGCCAGCAGGGGAGATAACCAGGCTGGGGCCAACGTCCTGACTTTC.

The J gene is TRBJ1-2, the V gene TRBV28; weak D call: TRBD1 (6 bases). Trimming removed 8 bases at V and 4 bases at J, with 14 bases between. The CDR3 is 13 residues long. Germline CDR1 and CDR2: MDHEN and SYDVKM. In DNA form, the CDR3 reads TGTGCCAGCTTCGACAGGACGGGCTATGGCTACACCTTC. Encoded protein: CASFDRTGYGYTF.

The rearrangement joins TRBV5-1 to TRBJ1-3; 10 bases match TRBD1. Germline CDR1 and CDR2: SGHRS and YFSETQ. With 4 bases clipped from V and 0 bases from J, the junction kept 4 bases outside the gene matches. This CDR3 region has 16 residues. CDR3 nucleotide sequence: TGCGCCAGCAGCCCGGGGACAGGGGTCTCTGGAAACACCATATATTTT. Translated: CASSPGTGVSGNTIYF.

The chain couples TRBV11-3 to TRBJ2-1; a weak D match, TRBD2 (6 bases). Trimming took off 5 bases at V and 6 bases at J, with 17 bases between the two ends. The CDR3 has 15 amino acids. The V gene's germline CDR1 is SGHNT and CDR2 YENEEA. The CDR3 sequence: CASSQTSQGGNEQFF. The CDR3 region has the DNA TGTGCCAGCAGCCAAACCAGTCAGGGAGGCAATGAGCAGTTCTTC.

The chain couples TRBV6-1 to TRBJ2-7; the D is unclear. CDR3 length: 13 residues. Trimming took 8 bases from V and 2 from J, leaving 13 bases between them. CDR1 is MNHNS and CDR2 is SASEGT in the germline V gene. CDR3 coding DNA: TGTGCCAGCGGTCTTACGGCGGCCTACGAGCAGTACTTC. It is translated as CASGLTAAYEQYF.

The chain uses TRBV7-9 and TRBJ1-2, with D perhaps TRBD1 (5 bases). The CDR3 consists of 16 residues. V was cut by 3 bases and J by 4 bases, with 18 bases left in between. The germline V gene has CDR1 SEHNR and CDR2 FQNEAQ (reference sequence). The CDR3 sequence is CASSLADPGAVYGYTF. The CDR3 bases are TGTGCCAGCAGCTTGGCGGACCCTGGGGCAGTCTATGGCTACACCTTC.

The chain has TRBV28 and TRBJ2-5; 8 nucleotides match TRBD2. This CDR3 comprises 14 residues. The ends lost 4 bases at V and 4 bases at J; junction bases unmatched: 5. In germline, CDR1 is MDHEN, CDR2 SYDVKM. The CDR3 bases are TGTGCCAGCAGTTCGGCCGGGACTAGAGAGACCCAGTACTTC. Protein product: CASSSAGTRETQYF.

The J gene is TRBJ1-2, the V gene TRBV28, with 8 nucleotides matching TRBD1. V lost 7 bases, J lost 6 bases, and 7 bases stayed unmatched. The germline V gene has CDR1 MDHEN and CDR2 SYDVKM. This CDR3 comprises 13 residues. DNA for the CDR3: TGTGCCAGCATCCCGGCAGGGGGCGATGGCTACACCTTC. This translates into CASIPAGGDGYTF.